Listed below are T cell receptor beta chains from one sample, sequenced in a study of T-cell memory formation after mild COVID-19. TCRdb ran MiXCR on the 5' RACE reads and lists one entry per CDR3 protein. The sample yields about 190,000 distinct CDR3 sequences, about 17% seen once. Sequencing used PBMCs or a T cell subset sorted from them (not recorded which). These receptor sequences come from an adult woman who had mild COVID-19 (a few samples of this study predate the infection). Cell type and time point are not known. Each CDR3 is given with its conserved first and last residue. A D gene is named only where the DNA matches it firmly. Clone size, where shown, is once, few, many, or a class for clones that have expanded.

>13|TRBJ2-3|.|TRBD2|TRBV6-5
CASTGLAMNTQYF
TGTGCCAGCACGGGACTAGCTATGAATACGCAGTATTTT
>16|TRBJ1-6|many|.|TRBV7-9
CATDISGDSYNSPLHF
TGTGCCACCGATATCAGTGGGGACTCCTATAATTCACCCCTCCACTTT
>15|TRBJ2-1|.|TRBD2|TRBV20-1
CSASPTSGKGNEQFF
TGCAGTGCTTCCCCGACTAGCGGGAAAGGCAATGAGCAGTTCTTC
>15|TRBJ2-6|once|.|TRBV11-2
CASSLVGTGANVLTF
TGTGCCAGCAGCTTAGTAGGAACTGGGGCCAACGTCCTGACTTTC
>13|TRBJ2-1|few|TRBD2|TRBV20-1
CSAAGGPYDEQFF
TGCAGTGCCGCGGGAGGCCCATACGATGAGCAGTTCTTC
>13|TRBJ2-5|.|.|TRBV7-2
CASRKLGGETQYF
TGTGCCAGCAGGAAACTGGGTGGGGAGACCCAGTACTTC
>13|TRBJ2-7|few|.|TRBV2
CASSEARRYEQYF
TGTGCCAGCAGTGAAGCGCGGAGGTACGAGCAGTACTTC
>16|TRBJ2-1|.|TRBD1|TRBV7-3
CASSLRGQGGHNEQFF
TGTGCCAGCAGCTTAAGGGGACAGGGGGGACACAATGAGCAGTTCTTC
>17|TRBJ2-5|once|TRBD2|TRBV12-3/TRBV12-4
CASATGPLAADLGTQYF
TGTGCCAGCGCCACCGGGCCCCTAGCGGCAGACCTGGGGACCCAGTACTTC
>17|TRBJ1-2|.|.|TRBV6-5
CASSYAGGRDTLGGYTF
TGTGCCAGCAGTTATGCGGGGGGAAGAGACACCCTCGGTGGCTACACCTTC
>13|TRBJ2-7|.|TRBD1|TRBV3-1
CASSHDRGQEQYF
TGTGCCAGCAGCCACGACAGGGGGCAGGAGCAGTACTTC
>13|TRBJ1-1|.|.|TRBV4-2
CASSQQGTTEAFF
TGTGCCAGCAGCCAGCAAGGGACCACTGAAGCTTTCTTT
>17|TRBJ2-3|few|TRBD2|TRBV5-1
CASSLRASGASTDTQYF
TGCGCCAGCAGCTTGAGGGCTAGCGGGGCGAGCACAGATACGCAGTATTTT